This T cell receptor (beta chain) was captured in a study of T cell responses to AZD1222 COVID-19 vaccine. General study results and limits: The breadth and depth of Spike-specific TCRs increased once two AZD1222 doses had been given. Donors were mostly white British, more females; clonal diversity possibly underestimated. Only 6 or 7 individuals given AZD1222 were seropositive at baseline. There were repertoire samples only from the period after the peak T cell response.

Trimming removed 6 bases at V and 0 bases at J, with 11 bases between. The CDR3 loop spans 14 amino acids. Germline CDR1 is MNHEY and CDR2 is SVGAGI. Libraries were prepared by immunoSEQ multiplex PCR; TCRdb keeps only in-frame clonotypes and omits some of them. The sample yields around 130,000 clones, around 86% seen once. As regards this clone: Its target is not known.

The sequenced sample was peripheral blood, obtained 28 days after the second AZD1222 dose. The sequence derives from an adult who received the AZD1222 COVID-19 vaccine. This sequence joins TRBV6-5 and TRBJ1-1; no firm D call. The CDR3 DNA reads as TGTGCCAGCAGAAACAGCCTAATGAACACTGAAGCTTTCTTT. Translation gives CASRNSLMNTEAFF.